Below, 26 T cell receptor beta chains from the same sample are listed, as sequenced in a study of blood T cells in healthy people across ages. For the second PCR, which ran for about 7 to 12 cycles, a sample-barcoded 5' primer and a J-beta primer mix were used. TCRdb re-called the 5' RACE reads with MiXCR, one entry per CDR3 protein. The sample carries some 790,000 distinct CDR3 sequences, less than 35% recorded once. Sequences were obtained from blood. The receptor set was obtained from a woman of 80 years or more in good health.

This sequence joins TRBV7-9 and TRBJ1-1, with D possibly matching TRBD1 (5 bases). Deletions cut 1 base from V and 5 bases from J, with 8 bases between. Germline CDR1 and CDR2: SEHNR and FQNEAQ (reference sequence). The CDR3 runs to 13 residues. The CDR3 region is CASSLGRETEAFF. CDR3 in DNA: TGTGCCAGCAGCTTAGGCAGGGAGACTGAAGCTTTCTTT.

In this sample, this clonotype turned up many times. The chain recombines TRBV12-3 or TRBV12-4 with TRBJ1-5, with TRBD1 matching over 7 bases. This CDR3 has 17 amino acids. V lost 2 bases to trimming and J lost 2 bases; unmatched junction nucleotides: 9. The CDR3, as DNA: TGTGCCAGCAGTTTAATCACAGGGGTACTCGGCAATCAGCCCCAGCATTTT. Translation gives CASSLITGVLGNQPQHF.

This clonotype was detected ten times or more. The rearrangement links TRBV6-5 to TRBJ2-3; 10 bases are a match to TRBD2. This CDR3 region has 18 residues. J gave up 4 bases and V 4 bases, and 14 bases lay outside the gene matches. Per germline, CDR1 MNHEY and CDR2 SVGAGI. The CDR3 reads CASSSPLGLAGEADTQYF. The CDR3 DNA reads as TGTGCCAGCAGTTCCCCCCTAGGGCTAGCGGGGGAGGCAGATACGCAGTATTTT.

This clonotype was detected ten times or more. This chain connects TRBV15 to TRBJ2-5, with no clear D. This CDR3 spans 13 amino acids. The germline V gene has CDR1 LNHNV and CDR2 YYDKDF (reference sequence). V was trimmed by 2 bases and J by 5 bases, leaving 9 bases between them. The CDR3 DNA follows: TGTGCCACCAGCAGATTCGGCGGCGAGACCCAGTACTTC. Protein product: CATSRFGGETQYF.

This clonotype was recorded many times. V usage is TRBV5-1 and J usage is TRBJ1-6, with D maybe TRBD1 (6 bases). The CDR3 sequence is 14 residues long. V was clipped by 3 bases and J by 8 bases, with 12 bases between them. Per the germline V gene, CDR1 is SGHRS and CDR2 is YFSETQ. The CDR3 DNA is TGCGCCAGCAGCTCGACAGGATTCGATTCACCCCTCCACTTT. It yields the protein CASSSTGFDSPLHF.

Only a few counts were recorded for this clonotype. The rearrangement links TRBV6-1 to TRBJ2-3; D might be TRBD2 (6 bases). V gave up 1 base and J gave up 2 bases, with 13 bases separating them. In germline, CDR1 is MNHNS, CDR2 SASEGT. The length of the CDR3 is 16 residues. The CDR3 coding sequence is TGTGCCAGCAGTGAAGACAAAGGGAGGCTCACAGATACGCAGTATTTT. Translated, it gives CASSEDKGRLTDTQYF.

This chain connects TRBV7-2 to TRBJ1-5; TRBD1 is a possible D gene (6 bases). V was trimmed by 3 bases and J by 4 bases, leaving 13 bases between them. Germline CDR1 is SGHTA and CDR2 is FQGNSA. The CDR3 loop spans 15 amino acids. The CDR3 reads CASSFGAGVNQPQHF. The CDR3, as DNA: TGTGCCAGCAGCTTCGGGGCAGGGGTAAATCAGCCCCAGCATTTT.

V and J are TRBV27 and TRBJ2-1; D may correspond to TRBD1 or TRBD2 (6 bases each). The germline V and J ends were trimmed by 4 bases and 5 bases, with 15 bases remaining between them. The CDR3 loop spans 15 amino acids. From germline, CDR1 is MNHEY and CDR2 SMNVEV (reference sequence). CDR3 in amino acids: CASSSPGASHNEQFF. The DNA of the CDR3 is TGTGCCAGCAGTTCCCCGGGGGCATCGCACAATGAGCAGTTCTTC.

There are many counts of this clonotype. The rearrangement links TRBV7-2 to TRBJ2-7, with 8 bases identical to TRBD2. Germline CDR1 is SGHTA and CDR2 is FQGNSA. With 3 bases clipped from V and 2 bases from J, the junction kept 6 bases outside the gene matches. The CDR3 contains 15 residues. The CDR3, as DNA: TGTGCCAGCAGCTTCACTCCGGGACTAGCCTACGAGCAGTACTTC. Its protein is CASSFTPGLAYEQYF.

V and J are TRBV30 and TRBJ1-2; 7 nucleotides match TRBD1. Germline V gene lookup returns CDR1 GTSNPN and CDR2 SVGIG (reference sequence). The V segment lost 5 bases and the J segment 5 bases; nucleotides outside the gene matches: 14. This CDR3 contains 15 residues. CDR3 sequence reads: CAWGKPGQRLYGYTF. The CDR3 DNA follows: TGTGCCTGGGGGAAGCCGGGACAGAGACTTTATGGCTACACCTTC.

This clonotype was recorded many times. The chain joins TRBV24-1 to TRBJ2-1, with D possibly called TRBD1 or TRBD2 (6 bases each). Per the germline V gene, CDR1 is KGHDR and CDR2 is SFDVKD. Trimming took 7 bases from V and 10 from J, leaving 13 bases between them. The CDR3 length is 12 residues. The CDR3 here is CATRRDGGEQFF. The CDR3 bases are TGTGCCACCAGAAGGGACGGGGGCGAGCAGTTCTTC.

This clonotype was picked up many times. Compared with germline, one end of the junction differs, possibly owing to a read error. The V gene is TRBV5-4, the J gene TRBJ2-1; either TRBD1 or TRBD2 may fit D (5 bases each). Germline CDR1 is SGHNT and CDR2 is YYREEE (reference sequence). This CDR3 contains 16 residues. Written as DNA, the CDR3 is TGCGCCAGCAGCTTGGGCGGGCAGGGTTCCTACAATGAGCAGTTCTTC. Its protein is CASSLGGQGSYNEQFF.

This sequence joins TRBV3-1 and TRBJ1-2; perhaps TRBD1 as D (5 bases). The ends were cut back, 2 bases at V and 8 bases at J, with 15 bases in the middle. The CDR3 length is 14 residues. From germline, CDR1 is LGHDT and CDR2 YNNKEL (reference sequence). The CDR3 sequence: CASSQRNGASGYTF. CDR3 nucleotides: TGTGCCAGCAGCCAAAGGAATGGGGCATCGGGCTACACCTTC.

This clonotype has a handful of counts. The chain uses TRBV3-1 and TRBJ2-3; 12 bases line up with TRBD2. The CDR3 extends over 16 amino acids. Trimming removed 1 base from V and 5 bases from J; junction bases left unmatched: 4. CDR1 is LGHDT, CDR2 YNNKEL, per germline (reference sequence). CDR3 sequence reads: CASSQGLAGGKDTQYF. The CDR3 DNA is TGTGCCAGCAGCCAAGGGCTAGCGGGGGGGAAAGATACGCAGTATTTT.

At least ten counts were recorded for this clonotype. The V and J genes are TRBV20-1 and TRBJ1-2; 7 bases are shared with TRBD1. The V segment lost 3 bases and the J segment 3 bases; nucleotides outside the gene matches: 7. This CDR3 comprises 14 residues. CDR1 is DFQATT, CDR2 SNEGSKA, per germline (reference sequence). CDR3 in amino acids: CSASPGQRDYGYTF. The CDR3 DNA reads as TGCAGTGCTAGCCCGGGACAGAGAGACTATGGCTACACCTTC.

Turning to this clonotype: A much larger clonotype is one base distant, so this may be a read error. The rearrangement joins TRBV12-3 or TRBV12-4 to TRBJ2-3; tentatively, D is TRBD2 (5 bases). The CDR3 has 15 residues. CDR3 nucleotide sequence: TGTGCCAGCAGTTTTGTTGCATCTAGCACAGATGCGCAGTATTTT. Translation: CASSFVASSTDAQYF.

This clonotype was seen only a few times. This chain uses TRBV27 with TRBJ2-4, with a weak D call TRBD2 (6 bases). The CDR3 length is 19 residues. CDR1 MNHEY and CDR2 SMNVEV come from the germline V gene (reference sequence). V dropped 2 bases and J dropped 0 bases, with 20 bases sitting between them. CDR3 coding DNA: TGTGCCAGCAGTTTACGTCTCGGGGGTGCAGATCGAGCCAAAAACATTCAGTACTTC. Amino acids: CASSLRLGGADRAKNIQYF.

This clonotype was seen repeatedly, ten times or more. The chain uses TRBV5-1 and TRBJ2-5; 7 bases match TRBD2. The trim removed 1 base at V and 3 bases at J, leaving 3 bases unmatched. Germline V lookup: CDR1 SGHRS, CDR2 YFSETQ. The CDR3 sequence is 14 residues long. CDR3 loop: CASSLWEGEETQYF. CDR3 DNA: TGCGCCAGCAGCTTGTGGGAGGGAGAAGAGACCCAGTACTTC.

This clonotype was seen more than once but under ten times. The chain couples TRBV6-1 to TRBJ1-1; weak D call: TRBD1 (5 bases). V was trimmed by 8 bases and J by 0 bases, leaving 13 bases between them. This CDR3 has 14 residues. Germline values: CDR1 MNHNS, CDR2 SASEGT. Here the CDR3 reads CASLYGTVNTEAFF. The CDR3 DNA sequence: TGTGCCAGCCTCTACGGGACGGTGAACACTGAAGCTTTCTTT.

This chain joins TRBV20-1 and TRBJ2-5; TRBD2 agrees at 12 bases. The CDR3 is 16 amino acids. In germline, CDR1 is DFQATT, CDR2 SNEGSKA (reference sequence). The trim removed 2 bases at V and 1 base at J, leaving 5 bases unmatched. CDR3 sequence: CSARPASGGAQETQYF. The CDR3 bases are TGCAGTGCTAGACCGGCTAGCGGGGGGGCCCAAGAGACCCAGTACTTC.

There are a few counts of this clonotype. CDR3 DNA sequence: TGCGCCAGCAGTGAGTTCTGGCCTAGCACAGATACGCAGTATTTT. Its protein product is CASSEFWPSTDTQYF. J is TRBJ2-3 and V is TRBV10-1; D is unclear. This CDR3 region has 15 residues. Germline lookup yields CDR1 WNHNN and CDR2 SYGVQD (reference sequence). Trimming took 1 base from V and 0 from J, leaving 8 bases between them.

In regard to this clonotype: A read error may produce the germline difference seen at one junction end. The rearrangement uses TRBV29-1 and TRBJ1-1, with D maybe TRBD1 (6 bases). CDR1 and CDR2 from the germline V gene are SQVTM and ANQGSEA. The length of the CDR3 is 12 residues. CDR3 amino acids: CSVLDRNTETFF. The DNA of the CDR3 is TGCAGCGTTTTAGACAGGAACACTGAAACTTTCTTT.

The rearrangement joins TRBV2 to TRBJ2-3; D gene ambiguous. This CDR3 spans 14 amino acids. Trimming cost V 3 bases and J 1 base, with 8 bases left between them. CDR1 and CDR2 from the germline V gene are SNHLY and FYNNEI. The CDR3 is CASSEGPGTDTQYF. The DNA of the CDR3 is TGTGCCAGCAGTGAGGGCCCTGGCACAGATACGCAGTATTTT.

The rearrangement joins TRBV5-4 to TRBJ2-3, with a weak D call TRBD1 (5 bases). Germline CDR1 reads SGHNT; CDR2 reads YYREEE (reference sequence). The V end was cut by 4 bases, the J end by 4 bases, with 16 bases between. The CDR3 spans 15 residues. DNA for the CDR3: TGTGCCAGCAGCGGGGCCCAGGGCCCCGCAGATACGCAGTATTTT. The encoded protein is CASSGAQGPADTQYF.

This clonotype has a count of ten or more. The chain joins TRBV7-2 to TRBJ2-5; D is possibly TRBD2 (6 bases). The CDR3 runs 16 residues. The germline V gene encodes CDR1 SGHTA and CDR2 FQGNSA. V was cut by 5 bases and J by 3 bases, with 19 bases left in between. The CDR3 coding sequence is TGTGCCAGCAGCCCTAGACTAGAGCCTAGTAAAGAGACCCAGTACTTC. This translates into CASSPRLEPSKETQYF.

This clonotype came up many times. The J gene is TRBJ2-3, the V gene TRBV6-2 or TRBV6-3, with 7 positions matching TRBD2. The ends lost 6 bases at V and 2 bases at J; junction bases unmatched: 5. The germline CDR1 and CDR2 sequences are MNHEY and SVGEGT. This CDR3 has 14 residues. The CDR3 DNA sequence: TGTGCCAGCAGAAGAGCGGGACTCACAGATACGCAGTATTTT. It translates to CASRRAGLTDTQYF.